This T cell receptor (beta chain) was documented in a study of cytomegalovirus exposure and HLA in healthy donors. PCR involved 60 Vbeta and 13 Jbeta primers. Profiling relied on immunoSEQ multiplex PCR, and the TCRdb table lists in-frame clones only, not all of them. The table lists about 130,000 clones, around 85% of them singletons. This CDR3 contains 15 residues. Germline values: CDR1 SGHDT, CDR2 YYEEEE. V gave up 1 base and J gave up 4 bases; unmatched junction bases: 8. On this clone itself: Its specificity is unknown.

The study, taken as a whole, reports: Later analysis identified a missense DCLRE1C variant that was linked to TCR beta V- and J-gene trimming. Earlier findings revealed that most TCR beta V segments proved productive either about 87% or about 30% of the time.

The TCR originated in a boy younger than 18 in good health and CMV-seronegative. The chain joins TRBV5-6 to TRBJ2-7; TRBD1 matches at 7 bases. Sequencing used PBMCs. CDR3 amino acids: CASSLRGSGGYEQYF. Here the CDR3 DNA reads TGTGCCAGCAGCTTGAGGGGATCAGGGGGTTACGAGCAGTACTTC. The whole variable domain, remainder taken from reference TRBV5-6 and TRBJ2-7, is DAGVTQSPTHLIKTRGQQVTLRCSPKSGHDTVSWYQQALGQGPQFIFQYYEEEERQRGNFPDRFSGHQFPNYSSELNVNALLLGDSALYLCASSLRGSGGYEQYFGPGTRLTVT.